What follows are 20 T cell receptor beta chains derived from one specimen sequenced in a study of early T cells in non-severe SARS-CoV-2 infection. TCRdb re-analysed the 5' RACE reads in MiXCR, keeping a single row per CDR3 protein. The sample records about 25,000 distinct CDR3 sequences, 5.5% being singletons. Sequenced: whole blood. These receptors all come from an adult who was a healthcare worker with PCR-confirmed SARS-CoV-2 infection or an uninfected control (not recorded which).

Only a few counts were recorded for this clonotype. CDR3 sequence reads: CASSQFGAANEKLFF. CDR3 coding DNA: TGTGCCAGCAGCCAATTTGGGGCGGCTAATGAAAAACTGTTTTTT. The rearrangement uses TRBV3-1 and TRBJ1-4; a possible D gene is TRBD1 (5 bases). Germline V gene sequence: CDR1 LGHDT, CDR2 YNNKEL (reference sequence). This CDR3 spans 15 amino acids. V was clipped by 2 bases and J by 3 bases, with 10 bases between them.

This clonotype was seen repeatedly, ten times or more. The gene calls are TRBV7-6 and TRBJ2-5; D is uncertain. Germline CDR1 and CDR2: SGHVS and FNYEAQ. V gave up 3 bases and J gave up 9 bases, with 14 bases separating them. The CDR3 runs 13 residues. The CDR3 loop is CASSLTNRVAQYF. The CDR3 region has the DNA TGTGCCAGCAGCTTGACGAACCGGGTGGCCCAGTACTTC.

The CDR3, as DNA: TGTGCCAGCAGTTACGGGCCCCATTATTCACCCCTCCACTTT. Its translation is CASSYGPHYSPLHF. The V gene is TRBV6-5, the J gene TRBJ1-6; D ambiguous. CDR3 length equals 14 residues. Per germline, CDR1 MNHEY and CDR2 SVGAGI. The V gene lost 2 bases and the J gene lost 8 bases, with 10 bases spanning the gap.

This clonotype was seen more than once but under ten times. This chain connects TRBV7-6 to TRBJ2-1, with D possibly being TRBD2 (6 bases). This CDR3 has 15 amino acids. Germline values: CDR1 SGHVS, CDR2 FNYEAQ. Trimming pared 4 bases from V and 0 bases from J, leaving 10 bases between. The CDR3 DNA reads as TGTGCCAGCAGCTCCGGGGGAAGCTCCTACAATGAGCAGTTCTTC. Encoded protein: CASSSGGSSYNEQFF. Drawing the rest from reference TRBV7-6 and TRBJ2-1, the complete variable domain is GAGVSQSPRYKVTKRGQDVALRCDPISGHVSLYWYRQALGQGPEFLTYFNYEAQQDKSGLPNDRFSAERPEGSISTLTIQRTEQRDSAMYRCASSSGGSSYNEQFFGPGTRLTVL.

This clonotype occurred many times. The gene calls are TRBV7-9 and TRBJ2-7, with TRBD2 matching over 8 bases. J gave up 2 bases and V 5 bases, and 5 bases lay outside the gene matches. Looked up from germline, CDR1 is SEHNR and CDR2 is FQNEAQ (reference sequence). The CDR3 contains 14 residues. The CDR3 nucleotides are TGTGCCAGCAGCAATAGCGGGGCACCCTACGAGCAGTACTTC. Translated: CASSNSGAPYEQYF. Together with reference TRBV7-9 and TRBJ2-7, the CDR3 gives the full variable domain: DTGVSQNPRHKITKRGQNVTFRCDPISEHNRLYWYRQTLGQGPEFLTYFQNEAQLEKSRLLSDRFSAERPKGSFSTLEIQRTEQGDSAMYLCASSNSGAPYEQYFGPGTRLTVT.

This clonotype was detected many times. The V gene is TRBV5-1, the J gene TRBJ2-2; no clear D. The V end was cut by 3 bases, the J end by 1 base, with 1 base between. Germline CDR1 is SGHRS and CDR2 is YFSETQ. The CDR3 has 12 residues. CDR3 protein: CASSWNTGELFF. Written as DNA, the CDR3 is TGCGCCAGCAGCTGGAACACCGGGGAGCTGTTTTTT.

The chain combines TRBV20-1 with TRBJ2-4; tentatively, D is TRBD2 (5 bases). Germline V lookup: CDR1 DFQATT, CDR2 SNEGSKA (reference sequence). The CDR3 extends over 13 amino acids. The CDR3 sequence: CSSRLIAKNIQYF. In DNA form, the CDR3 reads TGCAGCTCCAGACTAATAGCCAAAAACATTCAGTACTTC.

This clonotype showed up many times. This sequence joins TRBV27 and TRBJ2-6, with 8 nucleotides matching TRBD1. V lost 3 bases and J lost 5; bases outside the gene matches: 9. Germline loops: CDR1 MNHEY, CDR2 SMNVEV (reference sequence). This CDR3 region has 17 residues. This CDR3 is CASSFSGGGRWANVLTF. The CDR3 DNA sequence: TGTGCCAGCAGTTTTTCAGGGGGCGGGCGCTGGGCCAACGTCCTGACTTTC.

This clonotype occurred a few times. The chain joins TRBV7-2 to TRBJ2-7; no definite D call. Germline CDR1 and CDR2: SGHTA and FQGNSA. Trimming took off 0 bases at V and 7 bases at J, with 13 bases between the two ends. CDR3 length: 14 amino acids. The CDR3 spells CASSLALGVGEQYF. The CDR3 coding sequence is TGTGCCAGCAGCTTAGCGTTGGGTGTGGGTGAGCAGTACTTC. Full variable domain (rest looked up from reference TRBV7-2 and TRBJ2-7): GAGVSQSPSNKVTEKGKDVELRCDPISGHTALYWYRQSLGQGLEFLIYFQGNSAPDKSGLPSDRFSAERTGGSVSTLTIQRTQQEDSAVYLCASSLALGVGEQYFGPGTRLTVT.

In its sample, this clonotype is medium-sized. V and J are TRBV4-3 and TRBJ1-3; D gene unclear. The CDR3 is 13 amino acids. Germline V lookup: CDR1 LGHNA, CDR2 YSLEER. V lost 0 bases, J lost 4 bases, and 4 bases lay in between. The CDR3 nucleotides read TGCGCCAGCAGCCAAGAGCCGGGAAACACCATATATTTT. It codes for CASSQEPGNTIYF.

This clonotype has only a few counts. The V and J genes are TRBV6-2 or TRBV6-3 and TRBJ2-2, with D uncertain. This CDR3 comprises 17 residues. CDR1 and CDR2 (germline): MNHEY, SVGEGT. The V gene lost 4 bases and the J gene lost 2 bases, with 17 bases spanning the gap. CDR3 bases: TGTGCCAGCAGTTTCATGGTCAACTCTCTCAACACCGGGGAGCTGTTTTTT. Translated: CASSFMVNSLNTGELFF.

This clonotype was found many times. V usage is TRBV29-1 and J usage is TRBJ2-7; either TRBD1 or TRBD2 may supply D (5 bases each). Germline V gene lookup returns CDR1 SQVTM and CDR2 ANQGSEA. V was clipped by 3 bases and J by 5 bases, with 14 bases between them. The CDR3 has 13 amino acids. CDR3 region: CSVEIREKNEQYF. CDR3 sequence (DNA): TGCAGCGTTGAGATCAGGGAGAAGAACGAGCAGTACTTC.

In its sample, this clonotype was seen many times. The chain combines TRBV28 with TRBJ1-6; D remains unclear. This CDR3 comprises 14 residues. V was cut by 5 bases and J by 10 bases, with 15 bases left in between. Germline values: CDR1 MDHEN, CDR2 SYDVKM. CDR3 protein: CASSNGAPQSPLHF. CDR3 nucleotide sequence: TGTGCCAGCAGTAACGGAGCACCCCAATCACCCCTCCACTTT.

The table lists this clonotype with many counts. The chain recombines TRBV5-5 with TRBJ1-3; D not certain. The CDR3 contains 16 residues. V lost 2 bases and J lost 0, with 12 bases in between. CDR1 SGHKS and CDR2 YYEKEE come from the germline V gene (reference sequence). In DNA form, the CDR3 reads TGTGCCAGCAGCTTACTACAGATTACCTCTGGAAACACCATATATTTT. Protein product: CASSLLQITSGNTIYF.

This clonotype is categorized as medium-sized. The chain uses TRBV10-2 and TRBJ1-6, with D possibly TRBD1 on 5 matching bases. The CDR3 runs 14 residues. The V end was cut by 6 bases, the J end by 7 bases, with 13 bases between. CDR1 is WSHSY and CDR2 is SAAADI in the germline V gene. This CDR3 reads CASRSGTGNSPLHF. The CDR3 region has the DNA TGCGCCAGCAGGTCCGGGACGGGGAATTCACCCCTCCACTTT.

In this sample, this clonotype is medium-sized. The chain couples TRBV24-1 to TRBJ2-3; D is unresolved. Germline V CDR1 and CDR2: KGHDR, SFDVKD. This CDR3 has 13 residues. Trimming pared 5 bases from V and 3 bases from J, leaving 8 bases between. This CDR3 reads CATSATTTDTQYF. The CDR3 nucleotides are TGTGCCACCAGTGCGACAACTACAGATACGCAGTATTTT.

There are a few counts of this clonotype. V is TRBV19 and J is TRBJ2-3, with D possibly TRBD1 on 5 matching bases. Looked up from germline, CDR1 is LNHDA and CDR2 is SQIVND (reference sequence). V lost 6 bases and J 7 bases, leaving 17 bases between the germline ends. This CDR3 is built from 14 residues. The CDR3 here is CASRSASPGNTQYF. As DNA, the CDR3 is TGTGCCAGTAGGTCGGCATCCCCAGGGAATACGCAGTATTTT.

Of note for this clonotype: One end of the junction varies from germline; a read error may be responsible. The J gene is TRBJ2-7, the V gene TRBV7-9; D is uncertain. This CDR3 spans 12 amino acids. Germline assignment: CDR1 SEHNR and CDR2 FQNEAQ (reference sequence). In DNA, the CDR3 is TGTGCCAGCAGCTTAGCTGGATCGGGCTGGGACTTC. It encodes CASSLAGSGWDF.

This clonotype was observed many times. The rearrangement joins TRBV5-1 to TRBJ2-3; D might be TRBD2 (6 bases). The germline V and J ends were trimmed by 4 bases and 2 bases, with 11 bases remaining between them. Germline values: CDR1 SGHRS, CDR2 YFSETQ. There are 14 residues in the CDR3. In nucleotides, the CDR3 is TGCGCCAGCAGCGCGGGACGGTACACAGATACGCAGTATTTT. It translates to CASSAGRYTDTQYF.

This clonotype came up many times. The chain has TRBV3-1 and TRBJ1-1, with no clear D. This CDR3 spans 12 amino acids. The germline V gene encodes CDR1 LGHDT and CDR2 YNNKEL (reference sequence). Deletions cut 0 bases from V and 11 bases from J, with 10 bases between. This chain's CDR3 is CASSQDTVVAFF. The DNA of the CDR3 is TGTGCCAGCAGCCAAGACACGGTGGTGGCTTTCTTT.